This passage covers 21 T cell receptor beta chains from one sample sequenced in a study of T cells in Graves' hyperthyroidism and ophthalmopathy. There were TCR beta CDR3 regions amplified from RNA transcripts. The study used the HTBI primer set for a first-round RT-PCR of the TCR CDR3. TCRdb processed the multiplex PCR reads anew with MiXCR; each CDR3 protein has one entry. The sample has a few hundred thousand distinct CDR3 sequences, approximately 21% seen once. Sequencing was performed on blood. Every receptor here comes from a man aged 30 to 39 with Graves' ophthalmopathy.

This clonotype was seen many times. The chain has TRBV18 and TRBJ2-1; D is uncertain. CDR1 is KGHSH, CDR2 LQKENI, per germline. This CDR3 has 15 amino acids. V lost 2 bases and J lost 2, with 10 bases in between. The CDR3 loop reads CASSPWIAAYNEQFF. CDR3 bases: TGTGCCAGCTCACCATGGATTGCCGCCTACAATGAGCAGTTCTTC. The full variable domain, its missing parts supplied by reference TRBV18 and TRBJ2-1, is NAGVMQNPRHLVRRRGQEARLRCSPMKGHSHVYWYRQLPEEGLKFMVYLQKENIIDESGMPKERFSAEFPKEGPSILRIQQVVRGDSAAYFCASSPWIAAYNEQFFGPGTRLTVL.

This clonotype was recorded many times. V gene TRBV7-3 combines with J gene TRBJ2-1, with 7 nucleotides matching TRBD1. The CDR3 loop spans 15 amino acids. Looked up from germline, CDR1 is SGHTA and CDR2 is FQGTGA. The V segment lost 2 bases and the J segment 10 bases; nucleotides outside the gene matches: 11. The CDR3 loop is CASSLYVTGQKEQFF. Here the CDR3 DNA reads TGTGCCAGCAGCTTATATGTGACAGGGCAGAAGGAGCAGTTCTTC.

The chain couples TRBV28 to TRBJ2-3; perhaps TRBD2 as D (6 bases). Germline V gene lookup returns CDR1 MDHEN and CDR2 SYDVKM. The CDR3 has 15 amino acids. The V gene lost 6 bases and the J gene lost 1 base, with 14 bases spanning the gap. The chain's CDR3 is CASSKAGRRTDTQYF. The CDR3 nucleotides are TGTGCCAGCAGCAAAGCAGGGAGGCGCACAGATACGCAGTATTTT.

This clonotype was found a few times. The rearrangement uses TRBV7-9 and TRBJ1-3; D call uncertain. This CDR3 is built from 15 residues. With 3 bases removed from V and 0 bases from J, the gap between germline ends came to 9 bases. Germline CDR1 is SEHNR and CDR2 is FQNEAQ (reference sequence). CDR3 sequence: CASSFGSDSGNTIYF. CDR3 bases: TGTGCCAGCAGCTTTGGTTCGGACTCTGGAAACACCATATATTTT.

Notes on this clonotype: A read error is possible here, since a much larger clone lies one base away. V gene TRBV11-1 combines with J gene TRBJ2-7; possibly TRBD1 or TRBD2 for D (5 bases each). The length of the CDR3 is 13 residues. CDR1 SGHAT and CDR2 FQDESV come from the germline V gene (reference sequence). CDR3: CASGLGDQYEQYF. As DNA, the CDR3 is TGTGCCAGCGGCTTAGGGGACCAGTACGAGCAGTACTTC.

This clonotype was seen a handful of times. The CDR3 region is CASSYSTLREGAKNIQYF. The CDR3, as DNA: TGTGCCAGCAGTTACTCTACCTTAAGGGAGGGAGCCAAAAACATTCAGTACTTC. This chain joins TRBV6-2 or TRBV6-3 and TRBJ2-4; the match to TRBD2 covers 7 bases. The germline gives CDR1 MNHEY, CDR2 SVGEGT. The CDR3 spans 18 residues. The ends lost 0 bases at V and 0 bases at J; junction bases unmatched: 8.

Only one count was recorded for this clonotype. The chain combines TRBV25-1 with TRBJ2-2; D uncertain. V lost 3 bases to trimming and J lost 3 bases, with 8 bases between them. There are 14 residues in the CDR3. The germline gives CDR1 MGHDK, CDR2 SYGVNS. The CDR3 protein is CASSEDQYTGELFF. The CDR3 DNA follows: TGTGCCAGCAGTGAGGACCAATACACCGGGGAGCTGTTTTTT. Full variable domain (missing parts from reference TRBV25-1 and TRBJ2-2): EADIYQTPRYLVIGTGKKITLECSQTMGHDKMYWYQQDPGMELHLIHYSYGVNSTEKGDLSSESTVSRIRTEHFPLTLESARPSHTSQYLCASSEDQYTGELFFGEGSRLTVL.

The chain is built from TRBV24-1 and TRBJ2-5, with D possibly being TRBD2 (6 bases). V was shortened by 5 bases and J by 4 bases, with 10 bases between the two germline ends. The germline CDR1 and CDR2 sequences are KGHDR and SFDVKD. CDR3 length equals 13 residues. The CDR3 coding sequence is TGTGCCACCAGTGCGGTCGGGAGAGAGACCCAGTACTTC. Translating it yields CATSAVGRETQYF.

The chain recombines TRBV10-3 with TRBJ2-2; D unresolved. CDR1 and CDR2 (germline): ENHRY, SYGVKD. V lost 2 bases, J lost 9 bases, and 4 bases lay in between. CDR3 length equals 11 residues. CDR3: CAISEGRELFF. Written as DNA, the CDR3 is TGTGCCATCAGTGAGGGACGGGAGCTGTTTTTT.

This clonotype was seen repeatedly, ten times or more. The J gene is TRBJ2-7, the V gene TRBV11-2; D gene unclear. CDR1 and CDR2 (germline): SGHAT, FQNNGV. The CDR3 runs to 12 residues. V was pared by 3 bases and J by 3 bases, with 6 bases between. DNA of the CDR3: TGTGCCAGCAGCTTTTTAGGCTACGAGCAGTACTTC. Protein sequence: CASSFLGYEQYF.

V gene TRBV12-3 or TRBV12-4 combines with J gene TRBJ2-7; 8 positions agree with TRBD2. Trimming at V came to 7 bases and at J to 3 bases, leaving 8 bases not matched to a gene. The CDR3 covers 14 residues. The CDR3 here is CASTPAGAFYEQYF. The DNA for the CDR3 is TGTGCCAGCACTCCAGCGGGAGCATTCTACGAGCAGTACTTC.

In this sample, this clonotype turned up many times. The rearrangement links TRBV2 to TRBJ2-3; TRBD2 is a possible D gene (5 bases). Germline V gene lookup returns CDR1 SNHLY and CDR2 FYNNEI. The CDR3 length is 17 residues. V was trimmed by 1 base and J by 3 bases, leaving 17 bases between them. In nucleotides, the CDR3 is TGTGCCAGCAGTGAAGGGGATTTTGGAGGTGCGACAGATACGCAGTATTTT. It specifies CASSEGDFGGATDTQYF. The variable domain in full, completed from reference TRBV2 and TRBJ2-3, reads EPEVTQTPSHQVTQMGQEVILRCVPISNHLYFYWYRQILGQKVEFLVSFYNNEISEKSEIFDDQFSVERPDGSNFTLKIRSTKLEDSAMYFCASSEGDFGGATDTQYFGPGTRLTVL.

This clonotype was counted only a few times. The chain links TRBV27 to TRBJ2-1; no reliable D call. Trimming took 6 bases from V and 3 from J, leaving 12 bases between them. Germline V lookup: CDR1 MNHEY, CDR2 SMNVEV (reference sequence). The length of the CDR3 is 14 residues. The CDR3 nucleotides are TGTGCCAGCAGCCTAAGGCGGAACTACAATGAGCAGTTCTTC. Its protein is CASSLRRNYNEQFF.

This sequence joins TRBV6-1 and TRBJ2-2; perhaps TRBD2 as D (7 bases). CDR1 and CDR2 from the germline V gene are MNHNS and SASEGT. The CDR3 has 16 residues. The V end was cut by 7 bases, the J end by 1 base, with 16 bases between. The CDR3 region has the DNA TGTGCCAGCATGGGGGCTAGCGGATTGAACACCGGGGAGCTGTTTTTT. This gives the protein CASMGASGLNTGELFF.

In the case of this clonotype: Compared with germline, one end of the junction differs, possibly owing to a read error. The gene calls are TRBV30 and TRBJ2-5, with 7 bases that match TRBD2. The CDR3 consists of 14 residues. Germline lookup yields CDR1 GTSNPN and CDR2 SVGIG (reference sequence). The CDR3 nucleotides are TGTGCCTGCAGTGCTGCGGGAGTTAGAGAGACCCAGTACTTC. Encoded protein: CACSAAGVRETQYF.

The CDR3 region is CASSQVGQGLNSPLHF. The CDR3 DNA reads TGTGCCAGCAGCCAAGTGGGGCAGGGCTTGAATTCACCCCTCCACTTT. This chain joins TRBV14 and TRBJ1-6; D possibly corresponds to TRBD1 (5 bases). Looked up from germline, CDR1 is SGHDN and CDR2 is FVKESK. V lost 1 base to trimming and J lost 7 bases, with 14 bases between them. The CDR3 is 16 amino acids.

This clonotype was seen only a few times. The chain recombines TRBV27 with TRBJ2-3; TRBD2 agrees at 10 bases. Germline V gene data show CDR1 as MNHEY and CDR2 as SMNVEV (reference sequence). CDR3 size: 18 residues. Trimming at V came to 4 bases and at J to 2 bases, leaving 12 bases not matched to a gene. The CDR3 reads CASSSSQASGSYTDTQYF. DNA for the CDR3: TGTGCCAGCAGTTCCTCTCAGGCTAGCGGGAGCTACACAGATACGCAGTATTTT.

This clonotype was detected many times. This chain links TRBV28 with TRBJ2-3; TRBD2 aligns across 8 bases. The CDR3 covers 15 residues. Germline CDR1 and CDR2: MDHEN and SYDVKM. The V gene end was trimmed by 2 bases and the J gene end by 1 base; junction bases not matched to a gene: 2. The CDR3: CASSLAGGGTDTQYF. The DNA of the CDR3 is TGTGCCAGCAGTTTAGCGGGGGGTGGCACAGATACGCAGTATTTT.

This clonotype has only one observation. This sequence joins TRBV29-1 and TRBJ1-3, with D hard to call. Per the germline V gene, CDR1 is SQVTM and CDR2 is ANQGSEA. CDR3 size: 14 residues. V was shortened by 6 bases and J by 0 bases, with 12 bases between the two germline ends. The CDR3 DNA is TGCAGCGTAGTAGACGGCAACTCTGGAAACACCATATATTTT. Its protein product is CSVVDGNSGNTIYF.

This clonotype was recorded at least ten times. J is TRBJ2-7 and V is TRBV2; D is perhaps TRBD2 (6 bases). Germline V gene sequence: CDR1 SNHLY, CDR2 FYNNEI. Trimming removed 6 bases from V and 3 bases from J, with 18 bases in between. The CDR3 extends over 15 amino acids. CDR3 DNA: TGTGCCAGCAGAGCGGGTTATGGGACCCTCTACGAGCAGTACTTC. Its protein is CASRAGYGTLYEQYF.

Points on this clonotype: The germline gene is not matched at one end of the junction; a read error may be the cause. The CDR3 spells CANSESFRGQGGGYTF. The CDR3 bases are TGTGCCAACAGTGAGTCCTTTCGCGGACAGGGCGGTGGCTACACCTTC. The V call is TRBV6-1, the J call TRBJ1-2, with 8 nucleotides matching TRBD1. The CDR3 consists of 16 residues. Germline V gene sequence: CDR1 MNHNS, CDR2 SASEGT.